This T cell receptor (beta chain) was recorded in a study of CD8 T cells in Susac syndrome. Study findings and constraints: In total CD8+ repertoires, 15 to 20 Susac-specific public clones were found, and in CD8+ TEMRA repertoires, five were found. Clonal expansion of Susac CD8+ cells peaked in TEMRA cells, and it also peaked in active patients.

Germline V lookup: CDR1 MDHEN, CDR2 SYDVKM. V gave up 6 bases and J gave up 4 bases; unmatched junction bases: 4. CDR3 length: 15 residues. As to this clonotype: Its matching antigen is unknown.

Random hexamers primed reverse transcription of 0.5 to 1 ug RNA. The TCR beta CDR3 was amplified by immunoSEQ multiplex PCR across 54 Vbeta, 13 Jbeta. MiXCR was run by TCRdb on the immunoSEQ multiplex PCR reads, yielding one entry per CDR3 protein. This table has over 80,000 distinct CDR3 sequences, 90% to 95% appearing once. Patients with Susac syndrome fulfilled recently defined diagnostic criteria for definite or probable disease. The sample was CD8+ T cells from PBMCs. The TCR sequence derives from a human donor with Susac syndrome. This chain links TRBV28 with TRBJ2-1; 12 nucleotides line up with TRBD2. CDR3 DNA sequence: TGTGCCAGCAGACCCGGGACTAGCGGGTACAATGAGCAGTTCTTC. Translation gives CASRPGTSGYNEQFF.